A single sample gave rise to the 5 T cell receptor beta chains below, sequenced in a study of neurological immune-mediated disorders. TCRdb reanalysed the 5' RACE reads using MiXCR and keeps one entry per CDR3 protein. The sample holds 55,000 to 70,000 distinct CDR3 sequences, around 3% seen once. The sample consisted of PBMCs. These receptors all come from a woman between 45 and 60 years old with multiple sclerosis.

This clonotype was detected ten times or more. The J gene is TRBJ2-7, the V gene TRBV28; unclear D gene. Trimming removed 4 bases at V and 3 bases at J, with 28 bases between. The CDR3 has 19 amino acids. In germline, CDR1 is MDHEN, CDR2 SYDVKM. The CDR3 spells CASSSPSTATSILLYEQYF. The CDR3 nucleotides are TGTGCCAGCAGTTCCCCGTCTACAGCCACCTCAATTCTACTCTACGAGCAGTACTTC.

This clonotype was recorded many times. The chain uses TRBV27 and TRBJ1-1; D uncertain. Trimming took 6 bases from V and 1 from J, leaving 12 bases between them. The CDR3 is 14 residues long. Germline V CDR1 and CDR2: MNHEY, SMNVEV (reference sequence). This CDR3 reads CASRGGVANTEAFF. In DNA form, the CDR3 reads TGTGCCAGCAGGGGTGGGGTGGCGAACACTGAAGCTTTCTTT.

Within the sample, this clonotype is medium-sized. In nucleotides, the CDR3 is TGTGCCAGCAGCTTAGACGGGAACACAGATACGCAGTATTTT. Translating it yields CASSLDGNTDTQYF. The gene calls are TRBV7-2 and TRBJ2-3; TRBD2 is a possible D gene (5 bases). This CDR3 contains 14 residues. V lost 1 base and J lost 2, with 7 bases in between. Germline CDR1 SGHTA, CDR2 FQGNSA.

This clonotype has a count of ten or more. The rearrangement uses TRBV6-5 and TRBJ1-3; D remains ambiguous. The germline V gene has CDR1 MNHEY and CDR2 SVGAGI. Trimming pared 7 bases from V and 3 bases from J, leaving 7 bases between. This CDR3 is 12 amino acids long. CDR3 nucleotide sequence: TGTGCCAGCAAGTCCAGTGGAAACACCATATATTTT. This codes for CASKSSGNTIYF.

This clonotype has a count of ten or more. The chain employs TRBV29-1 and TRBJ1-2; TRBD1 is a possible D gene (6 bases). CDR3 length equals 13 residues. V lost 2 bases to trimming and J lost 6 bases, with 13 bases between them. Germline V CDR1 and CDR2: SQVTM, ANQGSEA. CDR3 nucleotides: TGCAGCGTTGAACGGACAGTAGGGCATGGCTACACCTTC. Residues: CSVERTVGHGYTF. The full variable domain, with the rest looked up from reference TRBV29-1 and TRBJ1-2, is SAVISQKPSRDICQRGTSLTIQCQVDSQVTMMFWYRQQPGQSLTLIATANQGSEATYESGFVIDKFPISRPNLTFSTLTVSNMSPEDSSIYLCSVERTVGHGYTFGSGTRLTVV.